This TCR beta chain was sequenced in a study of control samples from healthy donors and cancer patients. Deletions cut 4 bases from V and 10 bases from J, with 11 bases between. Germline lookup yields CDR1 MRHNA and CDR2 SNTAGT. The CDR3 consists of 13 residues. This table comes from immunoSEQ multiplex PCR, and its TCRdb copy is limited to in-frame clones, with some not included. The repertoire has 90,000 or so clones, roughly 83% of them found once; the top ten carry about 36%. This clone was detected a few times. The TCR comes from a man between 65 and 79 years old with lung cancer. Specimen: PBMCs. This sequence joins TRBV6-4 and TRBJ1-6; no clear D gene. CDR3 protein: CASSVYPGSPLHF. As DNA, the CDR3 is TGTGCCAGCAGTGTCTATCCGGGATCACCCCTCCACTTT.